There are a few counts of the clone carrying this T cell receptor beta chain. The data derive from a study of blood T cell repertoires in COVID-19. Study-level information: PBMCs, B-cell-depleted T cells, or T cells provided the cDNA or gDNA that made up the material.

In the original workflow: For nucleated cells, counts were estimated from reference gene primer amplification. Only in-frame clones appear in the TCRdb table, and some are missing; sequencing was by immunoSEQ multiplex PCR. V and J calls and clone size are as listed in that table; D and trimming were resolved from the DNA. The sample shows 85,000 to 110,000 clones, roughly nine tenths of them seen only once. Sequencing was done on a sample of peripheral blood. The source of this sequence is a woman older than 75 in a cohort sampled during active COVID-19.

The CDR3 here is CSVASGFNYGYTF. The CDR3 bases are TGCAGCGTTGCTTCGGGGTTCAACTATGGCTACACCTTC. The rearrangement joins TRBV29-1 to TRBJ1-2; D unclear. Looked up from germline, CDR1 is SQVTM and CDR2 is ANQGSEA. V shed 4 bases and J shed 2 bases, with 11 bases lying between them. The length of the CDR3 is 13 residues.